These 27 T cell receptor beta chains share one sample of origin, sequenced in a study of blood T cell repertoires in COVID-19. The table came from immunoSEQ multiplex PCR; TCRdb's copy has only in-frame clones and leaves some out. The top ten clones hold approximately 7% of a sample with fewer than 55,000 clones, around four fifths of them seen once. Sequences were obtained from peripheral blood. All receptors come from a man between 65 and 80 years old with active COVID-19.

The chain has TRBV28 and TRBJ1-3; D is possibly TRBD1 (5 bases). CDR1 MDHEN and CDR2 SYDVKM come from the germline V gene. The CDR3 totals 14 residues. Trimming removed 6 bases from V and 2 bases from J, with 11 bases in between. The CDR3 coding sequence is TGTGCCAGCAGCTCCGGGGGAACTGGAAACACCATATATTTT. It specifies CASSSGGTGNTIYF.

This rearrangement joins TRBV9 to TRBJ1-4, with D possibly TRBD1 on 5 matching bases. The V gene lost 0 bases and the J gene lost 6 bases, with 9 bases spanning the gap. The CDR3 extends over 14 amino acids. The germline CDR1 and CDR2 sequences are SGDLS and YYNGEE. CDR3 coding DNA: TGTGCCAGCAGCGTAGGCCCAGGGTATGAAAAACTGTTTTTT. Translated, it gives CASSVGPGYEKLFF.

This clone showed up just a few times. V is TRBV6-2 or TRBV6-3 and J is TRBJ1-1, with D perhaps matching TRBD1 (6 bases). The germline CDR1 and CDR2 sequences are MNHEY and SVGEGT. This CDR3 spans 14 amino acids. The V end lost 5 bases, the J end lost 2 bases, and 12 bases lay between the germline ends. The CDR3 spells CASSTGTTNTEAFF. The CDR3 region has the DNA TGTGCCAGCAGTACCGGGACAACTAACACTGAAGCTTTCTTT.

This sequence joins TRBV6-4 and TRBJ1-1, with 7 bases fitting TRBD1. The germline CDR1 and CDR2 sequences are MRHNA and SNTAGT. With V trimmed by 5 bases and J by 0 bases, 6 bases remained unmatched. The CDR3 loop spans 15 amino acids. The CDR3 protein is CASSPGTDMNTEAFF. The CDR3 nucleotides are TGTGCCAGCAGTCCCGGGACAGATATGAACACTGAAGCTTTCTTT.

This rearrangement joins TRBV6-2 or TRBV6-3 to TRBJ2-1; no definite D call. V lost 2 bases and J 6 bases, leaving 11 bases between the germline ends. The CDR3 totals 14 residues. In germline, CDR1 is MNHEY, CDR2 SVGEGT. DNA of the CDR3: TGTGCCAGCAGTTACGGCAGGTACAGCAATGAGCAGTTCTTC. Amino acid sequence: CASSYGRYSNEQFF.

This chain's CDR3 is CASKLGGAYNEQFF. Here the CDR3 DNA reads TGTGCCAGTAAACTCGGGGGGGCGTATAATGAGCAGTTCTTC. The chain is built from TRBV19 and TRBJ2-1; TRBD2 matches at 8 bases. CDR3 length equals 14 residues. From germline, CDR1 is LNHDA and CDR2 SQIVND (reference sequence). V was pared by 7 bases and J by 7 bases, with 9 bases of the junction left unmatched.

V usage is TRBV5-1 and J usage is TRBJ2-7; the D gene is possibly TRBD1 (6 bases). The CDR3 has 15 amino acids. With 4 bases removed from V and 3 bases from J, the gap between germline ends came to 17 bases. Looked up from germline, CDR1 is SGHRS and CDR2 is YFSETQ. CDR3 DNA: TGCGCCAGCAGCCCCGGGACAAGTATCCGCTACGAGCAGTACTTC. Protein sequence: CASSPGTSIRYEQYF.

The rearrangement joins TRBV9 to TRBJ2-7; no clear D. This CDR3 spans 12 amino acids. Looked up from germline, CDR1 is SGDLS and CDR2 is YYNGEE. With 4 bases removed from V and 0 bases from J, the gap between germline ends came to 5 bases. CDR3 sequence reads: CASSSGSYEQYF. Written as DNA, the CDR3 is TGTGCCAGCAGCTCCGGCTCCTACGAGCAGTACTTC.

The V call is TRBV4-1, the J call TRBJ2-2, with 9 bases that match TRBD1. This CDR3 region has 13 residues. V shed 6 bases, J shed 9 bases, and the junction held 5 bases outside the gene matches. CDR1 and CDR2 from the germline V gene are MGHRA and YSYEKL. The CDR3 DNA is TGCGCCAGCAGTCAACAGGGGGCCAGGGAGCTGTTTTTT. Translation gives CASSQQGARELFF.

The gene calls are TRBV7-3 and TRBJ2-5; D is uncertain. The CDR3 has 13 residues. The V end lost 5 bases, the J end lost 4 bases, and 11 bases lay between the germline ends. Germline values: CDR1 SGHTA, CDR2 FQGTGA. CDR3 residues: CASSLRHRETQYF. CDR3 DNA: TGTGCCAGCAGCCTCCGACACCGAGAGACCCAGTACTTC.

CDR3 nucleotides: TGTGCCAGCAGCCTGGGGACAGGGGGGTTGGACACTGAAGCTTTCTTT. It yields the protein CASSLGTGGLDTEAFF. V usage is TRBV7-9 and J usage is TRBJ1-1; TRBD1 agrees at 11 bases. Per germline, CDR1 SEHNR and CDR2 FQNEAQ (reference sequence). The trim removed 5 bases at V and 3 bases at J, leaving 8 bases unmatched. This CDR3 is built from 16 residues.

The gene calls are TRBV18 and TRBJ1-2; 10 bases map to TRBD1. Germline V gives CDR1 KGHSH, CDR2 LQKENI. The CDR3 totals 17 residues. Trimming removed 6 bases from V and 4 bases from J; junction bases left unmatched: 14. This CDR3 reads CASSPRQGAAPGYGYTF. The CDR3 DNA reads as TGTGCCAGCTCTCCGAGACAGGGGGCCGCTCCGGGCTATGGCTACACCTTC.

This clone was detected once. The gene calls are TRBV6-5 and TRBJ1-5; a weak D match, TRBD1 (6 bases). The length of the CDR3 is 13 residues. Trimming took 4 bases from V and 5 from J, leaving 9 bases between them. Germline CDR1 reads MNHEY; CDR2 reads SVGAGI. The CDR3 region has the DNA TGTGCCAGCAGTTCAGGGGAGTATCAGCCCCAGCATTTT. This encodes CASSSGEYQPQHF.

This clone was picked up one time. The chain employs TRBV7-2 and TRBJ1-6; D not resolved. The CDR3 loop spans 13 amino acids. V lost 2 bases, J lost 14 bases, and 13 bases lay in between. CDR1 and CDR2 from the germline V gene are SGHTA and FQGNSA. DNA for the CDR3: TGTGCCAGCAGCTTAAAGGCGGGCCAGTCCCTCCACTTT. Translating it yields CASSLKAGQSLHF.

The chain has TRBV7-9 and TRBJ1-4; 7 bases are a match to TRBD1. Germline V gene data show CDR1 as SEHNR and CDR2 as FQNEAQ (reference sequence). Trimming removed 5 bases from V and 3 bases from J; junction bases left unmatched: 6. The CDR3 loop spans 15 amino acids. Written as DNA, the CDR3 is TGTGCCAGCAGCCACCCAGACAGGGCTAATGAAAAACTGTTTTTT. Residues: CASSHPDRANEKLFF.

The chain employs TRBV18 and TRBJ2-5, with D maybe TRBD1 (5 bases). V was pared by 6 bases and J by 4 bases, with 12 bases between. CDR1 and CDR2 from the germline V gene are KGHSH and LQKENI. The CDR3 loop spans 13 amino acids. In nucleotides, the CDR3 is TGTGCCAGCTCGAACGACAGATCAGAGACCCAGTACTTC. Protein: CASSNDRSETQYF. Full variable domain (missing parts from reference TRBV18 and TRBJ2-5): NAGVMQNPRHLVRRRGQEARLRCSPMKGHSHVYWYRQLPEEGLKFMVYLQKENIIDESGMPKERFSAEFPKEGPSILRIQQVVRGDSAAYFCASSNDRSETQYFGPGTRLLVL.

This chain joins TRBV5-1 and TRBJ2-5; TRBD2 might be the D (7 bases). V was pared by 0 bases and J by 4 bases, with 19 bases between. Germline V gives CDR1 SGHRS, CDR2 YFSETQ. CDR3 size: 17 residues. CDR3: CASSLAGGLTSRETQYF. For the CDR3, the DNA is TGCGCCAGCAGCTTGGCCGGGGGGCTCACGTCGAGAGAGACCCAGTACTTC.

The V call is TRBV29-1, the J call TRBJ2-2; 8 nucleotides line up with TRBD2. V trimming: 7 bases; J trimming: 0 bases; junction bases outside the gene matches: 7. The CDR3 has 15 residues. Germline lookup yields CDR1 SQVTM and CDR2 ANQGSEA. The DNA of the CDR3 is TGCAGCGCCAGGAGCGGGGGCGCGAACACCGGGGAGCTGTTTTTT. Translating gives CSARSGGANTGELFF.

This clone was seen just once. The V call is TRBV19, the J call TRBJ2-2; D is perhaps TRBD1 (5 bases). Per germline, CDR1 LNHDA and CDR2 SQIVND (reference sequence). V lost 5 bases to trimming and J lost 7 bases, with 14 bases between them. This CDR3 has 14 amino acids. Written as DNA, the CDR3 is TGTGCCAGTAGTTCTCAGGGTTATGACGGGGAGCTGTTTTTT. Protein product: CASSSQGYDGELFF.

The gene calls are TRBV10-3 and TRBJ2-7, with D possibly being TRBD1 (5 bases). Trimming removed 6 bases from V and 1 base from J, with 7 bases in between. Germline lookup yields CDR1 ENHRY and CDR2 SYGVKD. The CDR3 spans 12 residues. CDR3 nucleotide sequence: TGTGCCATCAGAGACAGATCCTACGAGCAGTACTTC. This sequence encodes CAIRDRSYEQYF.

This clone came up once. V gene TRBV28 combines with J gene TRBJ1-4; 8 bases are a match to TRBD1. V lost 3 bases, J lost 7 bases, and 7 bases stayed unmatched. This CDR3 is built from 15 residues. The germline V gene encodes CDR1 MDHEN and CDR2 SYDVKM. The CDR3 region has the DNA TGTGCCAGCAGTTTTGCAGGGGGCGGGTCTGAAAAACTGTTTTTT. Amino acids: CASSFAGGGSEKLFF.

This chain uses TRBV7-9 with TRBJ1-3; 8 bases match TRBD1. V lost 3 bases, J lost 0 bases, and 4 bases stayed unmatched. The germline V gene encodes CDR1 SEHNR and CDR2 FQNEAQ (reference sequence). This CDR3 is built from 16 residues. The CDR3 loop is CASSFWTGPSGNTIYF. The CDR3 nucleotides are TGTGCCAGCAGCTTTTGGACAGGGCCCTCTGGAAACACCATATATTTT. The full variable domain, its missing parts supplied by reference TRBV7-9 and TRBJ1-3, is DTGVSQNPRHKITKRGQNVTFRCDPISEHNRLYWYRQTLGQGPEFLTYFQNEAQLEKSRLLSDRFSAERPKGSFSTLEIQRTEQGDSAMYLCASSFWTGPSGNTIYFGEGSWLTVV.

The CDR3 DNA follows: TGCAGCGTCGTCAGGGCTACTGAAGCTTTCTTT. Its translation: CSVVRATEAFF. The chain couples TRBV29-1 to TRBJ1-1, with D perhaps TRBD1 (5 bases). In germline, CDR1 is SQVTM, CDR2 ANQGSEA. This CDR3 has 11 amino acids. The V end lost 6 bases, the J end lost 5 bases, and 10 bases lay between the germline ends. The full variable domain, rest sourced from reference TRBV29-1 and TRBJ1-1, is SAVISQKPSRDICQRGTSLTIQCQVDSQVTMMFWYRQQPGQSLTLIATANQGSEATYESGFVIDKFPISRPNLTFSTLTVSNMSPEDSSIYLCSVVRATEAFFGQGTRLTVV.

The V and J genes are TRBV29-1 and TRBJ1-1, with a weak D call TRBD1 (5 bases). Looked up from germline, CDR1 is SQVTM and CDR2 is ANQGSEA. This CDR3 is built from 14 residues. Trimming removed 7 bases from V and 1 base from J, with 16 bases in between. CDR3 region: CSAGEGAENTEAFF. CDR3 DNA sequence: TGCAGCGCTGGGGAAGGGGCGGAGAACACTGAAGCTTTCTTT.

The rearrangement uses TRBV7-2 and TRBJ2-5, with TRBD2 matching 7 bases. Per germline, CDR1 SGHTA and CDR2 FQGNSA. V was pared by 1 base and J by 2 bases, with 4 bases of the junction left unmatched. The CDR3 sequence is 15 residues long. The CDR3 coding sequence is TGTGCCAGCAGCTTAGAACCGGGACTACAAGAGACCCAGTACTTC. It translates to CASSLEPGLQETQYF.

A single count supports this clone. This chain uses TRBV2 with TRBJ2-3; weak D call: TRBD1 (5 bases). Germline lookup yields CDR1 SNHLY and CDR2 FYNNEI. Deletions cut 5 bases from V and 1 base from J, with 10 bases between. This CDR3 comprises 14 residues. CDR3 region: CASSWGRGTDTQYF. The CDR3 DNA follows: TGTGCCAGCAGTTGGGGCAGAGGCACAGATACGCAGTATTTT. Drawing the rest from reference TRBV2 and TRBJ2-3, the complete variable domain is EPEVTQTPSHQVTQMGQEVILRCVPISNHLYFYWYRQILGQKVEFLVSFYNNEISEKSEIFDDQFSVERPDGSNFTLKIRSTKLEDSAMYFCASSWGRGTDTQYFGPGTRLTVL.

The rearrangement joins TRBV5-8 to TRBJ1-3; perhaps TRBD1 as D (6 bases). The ends were cut back, 4 bases at V and 0 bases at J, with 17 bases in the middle. The germline V gene encodes CDR1 SGHTS and CDR2 YDEGEE. The CDR3 is 17 residues long. The DNA for the CDR3 is TGTGCCAGCAGCCGGCTTGGAGGACAGAGCTCTGGAAACACCATATATTTT. Translating gives CASSRLGGQSSGNTIYF.